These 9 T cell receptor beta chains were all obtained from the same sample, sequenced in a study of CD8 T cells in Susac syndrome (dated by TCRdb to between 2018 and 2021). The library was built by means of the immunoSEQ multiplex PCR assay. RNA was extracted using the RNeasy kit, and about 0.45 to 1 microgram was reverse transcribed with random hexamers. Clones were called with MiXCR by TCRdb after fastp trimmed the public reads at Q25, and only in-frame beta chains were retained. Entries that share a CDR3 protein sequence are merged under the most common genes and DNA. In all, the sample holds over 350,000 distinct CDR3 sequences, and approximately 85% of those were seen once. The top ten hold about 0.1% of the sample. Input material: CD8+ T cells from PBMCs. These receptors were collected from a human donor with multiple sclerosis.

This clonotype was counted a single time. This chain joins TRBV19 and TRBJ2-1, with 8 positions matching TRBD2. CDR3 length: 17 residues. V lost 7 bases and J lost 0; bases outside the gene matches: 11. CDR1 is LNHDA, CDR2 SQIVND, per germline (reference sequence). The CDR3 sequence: CASTAGGPPSSYNEQFF. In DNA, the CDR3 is TGTGCCAGTACGGCGGGAGGTCCCCCCAGCTCCTACAATGAGCAGTTCTTC.

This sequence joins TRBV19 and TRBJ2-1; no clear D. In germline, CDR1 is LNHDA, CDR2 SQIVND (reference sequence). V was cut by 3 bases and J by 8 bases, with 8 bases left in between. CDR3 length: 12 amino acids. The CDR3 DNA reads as TGTGCCAGTAGTATTATCGGCGATGAGCAGTTCTTC. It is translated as CASSIIGDEQFF.

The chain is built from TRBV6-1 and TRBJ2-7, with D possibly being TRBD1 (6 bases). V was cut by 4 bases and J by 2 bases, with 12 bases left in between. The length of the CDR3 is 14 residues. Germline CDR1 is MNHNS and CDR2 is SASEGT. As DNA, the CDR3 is TGTGCCAGCAGTGCACCGGGACATCCCTACGAGCAGTACTTC. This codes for CASSAPGHPYEQYF.

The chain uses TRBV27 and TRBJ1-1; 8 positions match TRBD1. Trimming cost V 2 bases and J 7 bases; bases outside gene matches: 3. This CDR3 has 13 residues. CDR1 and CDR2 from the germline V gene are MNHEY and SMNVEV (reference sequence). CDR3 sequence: CASSLTGQDEAFF. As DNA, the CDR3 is TGTGCCAGCAGTTTAACGGGACAGGATGAAGCTTTCTTT.

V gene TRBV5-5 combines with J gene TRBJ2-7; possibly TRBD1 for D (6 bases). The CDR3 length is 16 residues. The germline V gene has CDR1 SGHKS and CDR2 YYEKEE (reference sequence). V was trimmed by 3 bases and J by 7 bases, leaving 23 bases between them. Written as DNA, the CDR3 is TGTGCCAGCAGCTCGGGACACAACCTTTTTCTGAAGGAGCAGTACTTC. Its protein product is CASSSGHNLFLKEQYF.

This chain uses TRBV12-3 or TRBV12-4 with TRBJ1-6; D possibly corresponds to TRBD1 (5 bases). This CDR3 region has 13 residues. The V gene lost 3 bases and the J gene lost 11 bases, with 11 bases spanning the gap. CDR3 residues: CASSFKGTAPLHF. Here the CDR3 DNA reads TGTGCCAGCAGTTTTAAGGGGACGGCACCCCTCCACTTT.

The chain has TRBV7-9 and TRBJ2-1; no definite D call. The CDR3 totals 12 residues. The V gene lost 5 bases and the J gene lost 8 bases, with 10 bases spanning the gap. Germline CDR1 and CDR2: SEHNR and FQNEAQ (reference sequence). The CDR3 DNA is TGTGCCAGCAGCCCCGGTCCCGATGAGCAGTTCTTC. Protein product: CASSPGPDEQFF.

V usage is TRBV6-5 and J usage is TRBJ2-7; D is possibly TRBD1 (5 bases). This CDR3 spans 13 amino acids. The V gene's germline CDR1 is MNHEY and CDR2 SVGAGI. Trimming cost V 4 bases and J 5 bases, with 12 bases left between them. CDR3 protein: CASSLGRVNEQYF. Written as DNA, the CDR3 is TGTGCCAGCAGTTTGGGCAGGGTCAACGAGCAGTACTTC.

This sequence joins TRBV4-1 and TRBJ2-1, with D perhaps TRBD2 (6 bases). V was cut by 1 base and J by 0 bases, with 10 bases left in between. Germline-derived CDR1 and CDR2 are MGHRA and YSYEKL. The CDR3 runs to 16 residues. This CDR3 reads CASSQVAAVSYNEQFF. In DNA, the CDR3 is TGCGCCAGCAGCCAAGTAGCGGCTGTCTCCTACAATGAGCAGTTCTTC.